This entry lists 16 T cell receptor beta chains sequenced from one sample in a study of CD8+ T cells in alopecia areata. Treatment meaning: oral pan-JAK inhibitor, 5-10 mg twice daily. Sequencing relied on a cDNA template that was reverse transcribed from extracted RNA. The method was immunoSEQ multiplex PCR; TCRdb's version includes in-frame clones alone and lacks a portion of them. Among 60,000 to 85,000 clones, 29% were seen once, and the ten largest hold just under 15%. The specimen was CD8+ T cells sorted from blood, collected at week 4, from a patient treated with tofacitinib. The source of these receptors is a human donor with alopecia areata.

This clone occurred a few times. The chain carries TRBV30 and TRBJ2-7; unclear D gene. This CDR3 is built from 12 residues. Looked up from germline, CDR1 is GTSNPN and CDR2 is SVGIG (reference sequence). V gave up 0 bases and J gave up 2 bases, with 5 bases separating them. CDR3 nucleotide sequence: TGTGCCTGGAGTGTAAGGGCCTACGAGCAGTACTTC. Translation: CAWSVRAYEQYF.

This clone was recorded once. The V call is TRBV7-9, the J call TRBJ1-4; possibly TRBD1 for D (6 bases). The CDR3 is 16 residues long. Trimming cost V 5 bases and J 3 bases, with 16 bases left between them. Per the germline V gene, CDR1 is SEHNR and CDR2 is FQNEAQ (reference sequence). CDR3 protein: CASSQLAGAANEKLFF. As DNA, the CDR3 is TGTGCCAGCAGCCAACTCGCGGGGGCGGCTAATGAAAAACTGTTTTTT.

In this sample, this clone turned up a few times. Other DNA sequences from this sample encode an identical CDR3 as well. The rearrangement uses TRBV29-1 and TRBJ2-7; D is unclear. Trimming cost V 0 bases and J 3 bases, with 3 bases left between them. The CDR3 extends over 11 amino acids. CDR1 and CDR2 (germline): SQVTM, ANQGSEA. CDR3 nucleotide sequence: TGCAGCGTTGAAGATAGCTACGAGCAGTACTTC. Translated, it gives CSVEDSYEQYF.

The chain has TRBV5-1 and TRBJ2-7, with no clear D. Germline values: CDR1 SGHRS, CDR2 YFSETQ. There are 14 residues in the CDR3. V gave up 4 bases and J gave up 1 base, with 12 bases separating them. CDR3 DNA: TGCGCCAGCAGCCCAGTCGACGGATCCTACGAGCAGTACTTC. It codes for CASSPVDGSYEQYF.

The chain links TRBV7-9 to TRBJ2-5; D gene unclear. CDR3 length: 14 residues. The V gene's germline CDR1 is SEHNR and CDR2 FQNEAQ (reference sequence). V was trimmed by 7 bases and J by 1 base, leaving 13 bases between them. The CDR3 DNA follows: TGTGCCAGCATTTCTTCGGCCGTCCAAGAGACCCAGTACTTC. It encodes CASISSAVQETQYF.

The genes are TRBV27 and TRBJ1-2, with a tentative D call TRBD1 (6 bases). The germline CDR1 and CDR2 sequences are MNHEY and SMNVEV (reference sequence). The ends were cut back, 2 bases at V and 4 bases at J, with 11 bases in the middle. The CDR3 contains 14 residues. CDR3 amino acids: CASSLRAGAYGYTF. The DNA for the CDR3 is TGTGCCAGCAGTTTACGGGCAGGGGCCTATGGCTACACCTTC.

V usage is TRBV9 and J usage is TRBJ2-2, with D possibly matching TRBD1 (6 bases). V was clipped by 9 bases and J by 1 base, with 10 bases between them. CDR1 and CDR2 (germline): SGDLS, YYNGEE. There are 13 residues in the CDR3. CDR3 sequence reads: CATTTGNTGELFF. The CDR3, as DNA: TGTGCCACCACGACAGGGAACACCGGGGAGCTGTTTTTT. The whole variable domain, remainder taken from reference TRBV9 and TRBJ2-2, is DSGVTQTPKHLITATGQRVTLRCSPRSGDLSVYWYQQSLDQGLQFLIQYYNGEERAKGNILERFSAQQFPDLHSELNLSSLELGDSALYFCATTTGNTGELFFGEGSRLTVL.

The J gene is TRBJ2-3, the V gene TRBV4-3, with 12 positions matching TRBD2. The CDR3 loop spans 17 amino acids. V was clipped by 2 bases and J by 2 bases; unmatched bases: 5. Germline V lookup: CDR1 LGHNA, CDR2 YSLEER. CDR3 DNA: TGCGCCAGCAGCCAACGACTAGCGGGGGACCCCACAGATACGCAGTATTTT. Its translation is CASSQRLAGDPTDTQYF.

This clone was seen more than once but under ten times. J is TRBJ2-7 and V is TRBV29-1; D not resolved. This CDR3 is 14 amino acids long. CDR1 and CDR2 from the germline V gene are SQVTM and ANQGSEA. With 2 bases removed from V and 12 bases from J, the gap between germline ends came to 23 bases. The CDR3 region has the DNA TGCAGCGTTGAAAACCCGACGGCCGACACAAGAAGGTACTTC. Translating it yields CSVENPTADTRRYF.

This chain connects TRBV29-1 to TRBJ2-7; D might be TRBD2 (5 bases). Germline lookup yields CDR1 SQVTM and CDR2 ANQGSEA. V shed 5 bases and J shed 2 bases, with 13 bases lying between them. The CDR3 runs 13 residues. For the CDR3, the DNA is TGCAGCGTTTTGGCGGGCGTTACCTACGAGCAGTACTTC. This encodes CSVLAGVTYEQYF.

A few counts support this clone. The chain joins TRBV9 to TRBJ1-1; D uncertain. The V end lost 1 base, the J end lost 1 base, and 5 bases lay between the germline ends. The germline gives CDR1 SGDLS, CDR2 YYNGEE. This CDR3 is built from 13 residues. CDR3 coding DNA: TGTGCCAGCAGCGTACGGGCGAACACTGAAGCTTTCTTT. Translated: CASSVRANTEAFF. Drawing the rest from reference TRBV9 and TRBJ1-1, the complete variable domain is DSGVTQTPKHLITATGQRVTLRCSPRSGDLSVYWYQQSLDQGLQFLIQYYNGEERAKGNILERFSAQQFPDLHSELNLSSLELGDSALYFCASSVRANTEAFFGQGTRLTVV.

This clone came up a few times. The chain is built from TRBV29-1 and TRBJ2-1; 13 bases match TRBD2. The CDR3 has 14 residues. Germline V lookup: CDR1 SQVTM, CDR2 ANQGSEA. V gave up 6 bases and J gave up 5 bases; unmatched junction bases: 4. CDR3 amino acids: CSVWGLAGHNEQFF. The CDR3 DNA sequence: TGCAGCGTGTGGGGACTAGCGGGACACAATGAGCAGTTCTTC.

This sequence joins TRBV18 and TRBJ2-7; D call uncertain. CDR1 is KGHSH, CDR2 LQKENI, per germline. Trimming took 3 bases from V and 2 from J, leaving 14 bases between them. CDR3 length: 15 residues. CDR3 nucleotide sequence: TGTGCCAGCTCACCTAAACACTCTGCCCCCTACGAGCAGTACTTC. Its translation is CASSPKHSAPYEQYF.

The CDR3 DNA is TGTGCCTGGGCCCCCCTAGAGTGGAGAGAGACCCAGTACTTC. Protein sequence: CAWAPLEWRETQYF. The chain has TRBV30 and TRBJ2-5; D is uncertain. The CDR3 sequence is 14 residues long. The germline V gene encodes CDR1 GTSNPN and CDR2 SVGIG (reference sequence). Deletions cut 5 bases from V and 4 bases from J, with 17 bases between.

The chain links TRBV29-1 to TRBJ2-6, with D perhaps TRBD2 (5 bases). The V gene lost 7 bases and the J gene lost 0 bases, with 13 bases spanning the gap. There are 15 residues in the CDR3. Germline V lookup: CDR1 SQVTM, CDR2 ANQGSEA. The DNA for the CDR3 is TGCAGCGCGACTATGGACGGCTCTGGGGCCAACGTCCTGACTTTC. Translation gives CSATMDGSGANVLTF.

The chain couples TRBV6-6 to TRBJ2-7; 7 bases are a match to TRBD1. The CDR3 has 13 amino acids. Trimming removed 5 bases from V and 3 bases from J; junction bases left unmatched: 4. Per germline, CDR1 MNHNY and CDR2 SVGAGI (reference sequence). CDR3 DNA sequence: TGTGCCAGCAGTAATACAGGGGACTACGAGCAGTACTTC. Amino acids: CASSNTGDYEQYF.